The 18 T cell receptor beta chains below all came from one sample that was sequenced in a study of T-cell reconstitution after alpha-beta-depleted transplantation in children (dated by TCRdb to about 2016). The library was obtained by PCR. Sequencing was performed on an Illumina HiSeq 2500. TCR libraries were prepared with molecular barcoding, using unique molecular identifiers to normalize TCRbeta repertoire quantification. The public reads were reprocessed in TCRdb via fastp at Q25 and MiXCR, keeping in-frame beta chains. Merged by CDR3 protein, the rows form single entries marked with the most common genes and DNA. Within this sample are 640,000 or so distinct CDR3 sequences, with roughly 15% of them counted one time only. The ten most abundant clones make up 1.1% of the sample. The sample was PBMCs from the stem cell graft donor, taken from the stem cell graft. The source is a human donor who donated a stem cell graft to a child with acute myeloid leukemia.

The CDR3 reads CASSYHTQGGNQPQHF. The CDR3 DNA reads as TGTGCCAGCAGCTACCATACACAGGGTGGAAATCAGCCCCAGCATTTT. The chain carries TRBV12-3 or TRBV12-4 and TRBJ1-5, with D perhaps matching TRBD1 (6 bases). CDR3 length: 16 residues. The V gene lost 6 bases and the J gene lost 4 bases, with 19 bases spanning the gap.

This clonotype was detected many times. The J gene is TRBJ2-7, the V gene TRBV20-1, with D perhaps matching TRBD2 (6 bases). Germline V gene lookup returns CDR1 DFQATT and CDR2 SNEGSKA (reference sequence). V was clipped by 1 base and J by 8 bases, with 18 bases between them. This CDR3 contains 14 residues. CDR3 coding DNA: TGCAGTGCTAGAGGCCCCTCGGACTACGATAAGCAGTACTTC. Protein: CSARGPSDYDKQYF.

The rearrangement uses TRBV5-4 and TRBJ2-5; TRBD1 or TRBD2 may be the D gene (5 bases each). This CDR3 has 14 residues. V was trimmed by 4 bases and J by 5 bases, leaving 15 bases between them. CDR1 and CDR2 from the germline V gene are SGHNT and YYREEE (reference sequence). The CDR3 DNA sequence: TGTGCCAGCAGCGCTCCGGGCAGGGAGGAGACCCAGTACTTC. It yields the protein CASSAPGREETQYF.

This CDR3 is CASSEDRGNTEAFF. The CDR3 region has the DNA TGTGCCAGCAGCGAGGACAGGGGGAACACTGAAGCTTTCTTT. The rearrangement joins TRBV5-6 to TRBJ1-1; 9 positions match TRBD1. The CDR3 is 14 residues long. Germline V lookup: CDR1 SGHDT, CDR2 YYEEEE. Trimming at V came to 4 bases and at J to 1 base, leaving 2 bases not matched to a gene. Filled out from reference TRBV5-6 and TRBJ1-1, the complete variable domain reads DAGVTQSPTHLIKTRGQQVTLRCSPKSGHDTVSWYQQALGQGPQFIFQYYEEEERQRGNFPDRFSGHQFPNYSSELNVNALLLGDSALYLCASSEDRGNTEAFFGQGTRLTVV.

The J gene is TRBJ1-2, the V gene TRBV28; D unresolved. Germline CDR1 MDHEN, CDR2 SYDVKM. V was shortened by 5 bases and J by 7 bases, with 8 bases between the two germline ends. CDR3 size: 11 residues. The DNA of the CDR3 is TGTGCCAGCAGTCCCTCAAGTGGCTACACCTTC. It codes for CASSPSSGYTF.

The chain is built from TRBV20-1 and TRBJ1-4, with 8 bases aligning to TRBD1. The CDR3 has 18 amino acids. V lost 6 bases and J lost 2; bases outside the gene matches: 17. Germline values: CDR1 DFQATT, CDR2 SNEGSKA (reference sequence). CDR3 in amino acids: CSAKRPTRGQVTNEKLFF. The CDR3 coding sequence is TGCAGTGCGAAAAGGCCGACCAGGGGGCAGGTCACTAATGAAAAACTGTTTTTT.

In the case of this clonotype: A much larger clone is a single base away; this may be a read error. The chain carries TRBV29-1 and TRBJ1-5; D may be TRBD1 (5 bases). Germline V gene data show CDR1 as SQVTM and CDR2 as ANQGSEA. The CDR3 length is 13 residues. Here the CDR3 DNA reads TGCAGCGTTGGGGGGGGAAAGGATCAGCCCCTGCATTTT. It specifies CSVGGGKDQPLHF.

This clonotype was detected only a few times. This chain joins TRBV7-2 and TRBJ1-5, with D possibly being TRBD1 (6 bases). V was clipped by 1 base and J by 2 bases, with 15 bases between them. Per germline, CDR1 SGHTA and CDR2 FQGNSA. The CDR3 is made up of 17 amino acids. The CDR3 DNA sequence: TGTGCCAGCAGCTTAGAGCTTTGGGGGGCAGGCAATCAGCCCCAGCATTTT. Its translation: CASSLELWGAGNQPQHF.

Concerning this clonotype: A much larger clone sits a single nucleotide away, making a read error possible. The rearrangement uses TRBV29-1 and TRBJ2-7, with D uncertain. The germline gives CDR1 SQVTM, CDR2 ANQGSEA. The CDR3 has 14 residues. V lost 3 bases to trimming and J lost 0 bases, with 12 bases between them. The CDR3 DNA is TGCAGCGTTGAGAAGAGTGCAGGCTCCTACGAGCAGTACTTC. This gives the protein CSVEKSAGSYEQYF.

In this sample, this clonotype turned up a few times. The chain joins TRBV5-5 to TRBJ1-4; D is possibly TRBD1 (6 bases). Trimming cost V 3 bases and J 3 bases, with 15 bases left between them. The CDR3 covers 16 residues. Germline values: CDR1 SGHKS, CDR2 YYEKEE (reference sequence). Here the CDR3 DNA reads TGTGCCAGCAGCTCTACCTACAGGGCCCCTAATGAAAAACTGTTTTTT. Translated, it gives CASSSTYRAPNEKLFF.

At least ten counts were recorded for this clonotype. The genes are TRBV28 and TRBJ1-1; D remains unclear. Germline V gives CDR1 MDHEN, CDR2 SYDVKM. V lost 6 bases and J lost 2, with 7 bases in between. The CDR3 sequence is 12 residues long. The DNA of the CDR3 is TGTGCCAGCAGGAGACGCAACACTGAAGCTTTCTTT. This translates into CASRRRNTEAFF.

This clonotype was seen at least ten times. The rearrangement joins TRBV7-9 to TRBJ1-1, with D maybe TRBD1 (5 bases). Trimming shortened V by 2 bases and J by 6 bases, and 10 bases separated the two germline ends. The CDR3 extends over 13 amino acids. Germline-derived CDR1 and CDR2 are SEHNR and FQNEAQ (reference sequence). The chain's CDR3 is CASSLSGHPEAFF. The CDR3 coding sequence is TGTGCCAGCAGCTTATCAGGACATCCTGAAGCTTTCTTT. The full variable domain, completed using reference TRBV7-9 and TRBJ1-1, is DTGVSQNPRHKITKRGQNVTFRCDPISEHNRLYWYRQTLGQGPEFLTYFQNEAQLEKSRLLSDRFSAERPKGSFSTLEIQRTEQGDSAMYLCASSLSGHPEAFFGQGTRLTVV.

This clonotype has ten or more counts. The genes are TRBV29-1 and TRBJ2-1; the D gene is possibly TRBD2 (6 bases). The germline CDR1 and CDR2 sequences are SQVTM and ANQGSEA. CDR3 length: 14 residues. Trimming took off 7 bases at V and 7 bases at J, with 20 bases between the two ends. In DNA form, the CDR3 reads TGCAGCGCAGGGAAACGGGGGATGGGTAATGAGCAGTTCTTC. Amino acids: CSAGKRGMGNEQFF.

This clonotype was recorded many times. The genes are TRBV7-7 and TRBJ2-2, with D possibly TRBD2 on 6 matching bases. V was shortened by 0 bases and J by 6 bases, with 17 bases between the two germline ends. Germline loops: CDR1 SSHAT, CDR2 FNYEAQ (reference sequence). CDR3 length equals 17 residues. CDR3 nucleotide sequence: TGTGCCAGCAGCTTAGCGCTCCAGGGAGGTTCGGCCGGGGAGCTGTTTTTT. This codes for CASSLALQGGSAGELFF. The full variable domain, rest sourced from reference TRBV7-7 and TRBJ2-2, is GAGVSQSPRYKVTKRGQDVTLRCDPISSHATLYWYQQALGQGPEFLTYFNYEAQPDKSGLPSDRFSAERPEGSISTLTIQRTEQRDSAMYRCASSLALQGGSAGELFFGEGSRLTVL.

Many counts were recorded for this clonotype. The rearrangement joins TRBV9 to TRBJ2-1; TRBD1 is a possible D gene (5 bases). The V gene lost 3 bases and the J gene lost 3 bases, with 10 bases spanning the gap. Germline V CDR1 and CDR2: SGDLS, YYNGEE. The CDR3 covers 14 residues. This CDR3 reads CASSEATVYNEQFF. DNA of the CDR3: TGTGCCAGCAGCGAGGCGACAGTCTACAATGAGCAGTTCTTC.

CDR3 coding DNA: TGTGCCAGCAGTTACGATGGTCAACCGTTCACAGATACGCAGTATTTT. Its protein is CASSYDGQPFTDTQYF. The genes are TRBV6-5 and TRBJ2-3; no reliable D call. Germline-derived CDR1 and CDR2 are MNHEY and SVGAGI. CDR3 length equals 16 residues. The germline V and J ends were trimmed by 2 bases and 2 bases, with 14 bases remaining between them.

This clonotype was seen a handful of times. The V and J genes are TRBV12-3 or TRBV12-4 and TRBJ2-2; TRBD1 agrees at 10 bases. The CDR3 totals 14 residues. J lost 6 bases, V lost 6 bases, and 4 bases had no gene match. The CDR3 sequence is CASRTGTGAGELFF. DNA for the CDR3: TGTGCCAGCAGGACCGGGACAGGGGCCGGGGAGCTGTTTTTT.

The sample holds a few counts of this clonotype. The chain uses TRBV7-2 and TRBJ2-3; D not resolved. The CDR3 is made up of 16 amino acids. Germline loops: CDR1 SGHTA, CDR2 FQGNSA. Trimming took 5 bases from V and 5 from J, leaving 20 bases between them. CDR3 nucleotides: TGTGCCAGCAGCCTCGAGCCGGGCCCCCCGCGAGATACGCAGTATTTT. Translating gives CASSLEPGPPRDTQYF.